These 17 T cell receptor beta chains originate from one sample sequenced in a study of cytomegalovirus exposure and HLA in healthy donors. PCR primers comprised 60 Vbeta and 13 Jbeta primers. Sequencing was performed with immunoSEQ multiplex PCR; in TCRdb, only in-frame clones are kept and a portion is missing. Of 120,000 or so clones listed, about 80% were seen once; the top ten hold approximately 10%. Sequencing input: PBMCs. The receptors here all came from a man aged 25-40 years in good health and CMV-seropositive.

This clone was counted only a few times. The gene calls are TRBV5-1 and TRBJ1-2, with D possibly being TRBD1 (5 bases). The CDR3 consists of 17 residues. The germline V gene encodes CDR1 SGHRS and CDR2 YFSETQ. The V end lost 0 bases, the J end lost 5 bases, and 20 bases lay between the germline ends. The CDR3 DNA sequence: TGCGCCAGCAGCTTGGACGGGGGACGGGGCGCGGGATATGGCTACACCTTC. Its protein product is CASSLDGGRGAGYGYTF. Complete variable domain (other parts from reference TRBV5-1 and TRBJ1-2): KAGVTQTPRYLIKTRGQQVTLSCSPISGHRSVSWYQQTPGQGLQFLFEYFSETQRNKGNFPGRFSGRQFSNSRSEMNVSTLELGDSALYLCASSLDGGRGAGYGYTFGSGTRLTVV.

This clone was seen only once. The rearrangement joins TRBV2 to TRBJ1-5; TRBD1 might be the D (6 bases). V lost 3 bases and J 0 bases, leaving 12 bases between the germline ends. Germline V gene data show CDR1 as SNHLY and CDR2 as FYNNEI. CDR3 length: 16 amino acids. CDR3 sequence (DNA): TGTGCCAGCAGTGATTGGCAGGGGTATAGCAATCAGCCCCAGCATTTT. It yields the protein CASSDWQGYSNQPQHF.

This chain joins TRBV9 and TRBJ2-7; maybe TRBD2 (7 bases). V was shortened by 7 bases and J by 7 bases, with 15 bases between the two germline ends. The CDR3 totals 12 residues. Germline V CDR1 and CDR2: SGDLS, YYNGEE. CDR3 amino acids: CASSTGGPEQYF. CDR3 nucleotide sequence: TGTGCCAGCTCTACGGGGGGCCCTGAGCAGTACTTC.

J is TRBJ1-1 and V is TRBV7-9; D perhaps matches TRBD1 (5 bases). Deletions cut 1 base from V and 5 bases from J, with 14 bases between. The CDR3 contains 15 residues. Germline-derived CDR1 and CDR2 are SEHNR and FQNEAQ (reference sequence). In DNA form, the CDR3 reads TGTGCCAGCAGCTTAGAGGGCAGGGTTGGAACTGAAGCTTTCTTT. This codes for CASSLEGRVGTEAFF.

This chain joins TRBV29-1 and TRBJ2-4, with D unresolved. Germline CDR1 is SQVTM and CDR2 is ANQGSEA. Trimming shortened V by 7 bases and J by 7 bases, and 17 bases separated the two germline ends. The CDR3 covers 13 residues. The CDR3, as DNA: TGCAGCGCCGAGCCTGGCGGAGCGAACATTCAGTACTTC. Protein product: CSAEPGGANIQYF.

V usage is TRBV6-5 and J usage is TRBJ1-2; D ambiguous. The germline gives CDR1 MNHEY, CDR2 SVGAGI. This CDR3 comprises 14 residues. V was pared by 4 bases and J by 2 bases, with 11 bases between. The CDR3 loop is CASSSPRRNYGYTF. CDR3 sequence (DNA): TGTGCCAGCAGTTCCCCCCGGCGGAACTATGGCTACACCTTC.

This chain connects TRBV23-1 to TRBJ2-7, with D uncertain. TRBV23-1 is an open reading frame whose function is uncertain. The CDR3 sequence is 13 residues long. V was pared by 7 bases and J by 0 bases, with 10 bases between. The CDR3 sequence: CASISRASYEQYF. CDR3 bases: TGCGCCAGCATAAGTAGAGCCTCCTACGAGCAGTACTTC.

This CDR3 is CASRDRDHQPQHF. The CDR3 coding sequence is TGTGCCAGTAGGGACAGGGATCATCAGCCCCAGCATTTT. This chain links TRBV19 with TRBJ1-5; 8 bases are a match to TRBD1. J was trimmed by 5 bases and V by 6 bases; bases with no gene match: 3. The CDR3 is made up of 13 amino acids. CDR1 is LNHDA and CDR2 is SQIVND in the germline V gene (reference sequence).

The chain has TRBV19 and TRBJ1-1; TRBD1 agrees at 9 bases. The J segment lost 4 bases and the V segment lost 5 bases, leaving 5 bases of the junction unmatched. Looked up from germline, CDR1 is LNHDA and CDR2 is SQIVND (reference sequence). There are 14 residues in the CDR3. CDR3 nucleotides: TGTGCCAGTAGTGACCGGGACAGGGTCACTGAAGCTTTCTTT. This gives the protein CASSDRDRVTEAFF.

The chain combines TRBV27 with TRBJ2-3; the match to TRBD2 covers 10 bases. J gave up 1 base and V 5 bases, and 9 bases lay outside the gene matches. CDR1 MNHEY and CDR2 SMNVEV come from the germline V gene (reference sequence). The CDR3 is 17 amino acids. The CDR3 region is CASSEQRGGRRTDTQYF. Written as DNA, the CDR3 is TGTGCCAGCAGTGAGCAGCGGGGGGGCCGTCGCACAGATACGCAGTATTTT.

The V call is TRBV4-2, the J call TRBJ1-5; unclear D gene. V lost 2 bases, J lost 1 base, and 9 bases lay in between. The CDR3 is 15 residues long. Looked up from germline, CDR1 is LGHNA and CDR2 is YNFKEQ. This CDR3 reads CASSQLPGSNQPQHF. For the CDR3, the DNA is TGTGCCAGCAGCCAACTTCCGGGGAGCAATCAGCCCCAGCATTTT.

The rearrangement joins TRBV27 to TRBJ1-2; 9 bases agree with TRBD1. The CDR3 runs to 14 residues. The germline V gene encodes CDR1 MNHEY and CDR2 SMNVEV (reference sequence). The junction had 7 bases not matched to a gene; V was cut back by 7 bases and J by 4 bases. Here the CDR3 DNA reads TGTGCCAGCACTACAGGGGGCGCAGGCTATGGCTACACCTTC. Translation: CASTTGGAGYGYTF.

This clone showed up just a few times. The chain carries TRBV5-1 and TRBJ1-5; no clear D gene. Germline V CDR1 and CDR2: SGHRS, YFSETQ. V dropped 0 bases and J dropped 5 bases, with 9 bases sitting between them. The CDR3 totals 14 residues. The CDR3 protein is CASSLGGIDQPQHF. For the CDR3, the DNA is TGCGCCAGCAGCTTGGGAGGGATTGATCAGCCCCAGCATTTT.

V is TRBV6-1 and J is TRBJ2-3; possible D gene TRBD1, 6 bases. Germline V gene sequence: CDR1 MNHNS, CDR2 SASEGT. The CDR3 has 13 amino acids. V lost 8 bases to trimming and J lost 3 bases, with 12 bases between them. CDR3 residues: CASGRDMTDTQYF. In DNA, the CDR3 is TGTGCCAGCGGCCGGGACATGACAGATACGCAGTATTTT.

The chain uses TRBV12-5 and TRBJ2-5; 10 bases line up with TRBD1. CDR1 LGHNT and CDR2 FRNRAP come from the germline V gene. V shed 4 bases, J shed 4 bases, and the junction held 6 bases outside the gene matches. CDR3 length: 15 residues. The CDR3 is CASGSGQGTGETQYF. The DNA for the CDR3 is TGTGCTAGTGGTTCGGGACAGGGGACAGGAGAGACCCAGTACTTC.

The chain combines TRBV9 with TRBJ2-5; perhaps TRBD1 as D (6 bases). Trimming stripped 1 base from V and 0 bases from J, with 10 bases between. Germline V lookup: CDR1 SGDLS, CDR2 YYNGEE. The CDR3 runs to 15 residues. CDR3 sequence reads: CASSVKRGYQETQYF. The DNA for the CDR3 is TGTGCCAGCAGCGTAAAGAGGGGGTACCAAGAGACCCAGTACTTC.

The rearrangement joins TRBV11-3 to TRBJ2-1, with D perhaps TRBD1 (6 bases). CDR1 is SGHNT, CDR2 YENEEA, per germline. The CDR3 length is 18 residues. V shed 4 bases and J shed 0 bases, with 19 bases lying between them. The CDR3 loop is CASSSTWDTAGSYNEQFF. DNA for the CDR3: TGTGCCAGCAGCTCGACCTGGGACACCGCCGGCTCCTACAATGAGCAGTTCTTC.